Listed here are 2 T cell receptor beta chains from one sample, sequenced in a study of blood T cell repertoires in COVID-19 (TCRdb year 2020). Library preparation employed the immunoSEQ multiplex PCR assay. As stored in TCRdb, this immuneACCESS dataset retains in-frame rearrangements with V and J assigned. A fraction of the clones does not appear; measured against another copy, unresolved V genes explain less than half of the discrepancy, and the remainder lacks a known reason. The sample table lists about 130,000 clones, approximately 83% of them with a count of one. Jointly, the top ten make up about 15% of the sample. The sequenced sample consisted of peripheral blood. Receptor source: a woman aged 50 to 65 with acute or convalescent COVID-19.

The rearrangement joins TRBV29-1 to TRBJ2-4, with TRBD1 identical over 7 bases. This CDR3 has 13 residues. Trimming cost V 4 bases and J 2 bases; bases outside gene matches: 2. Germline V gene sequence: CDR1 SQVTM, CDR2 ANQGSEA. CDR3 region: CSVGQGPKNIQYF. Here the CDR3 DNA reads TGCAGCGTTGGACAGGGTCCCAAAAACATTCAGTACTTC. Drawing the rest from reference TRBV29-1 and TRBJ2-4, the complete variable domain is SAVISQKPSRDICQRGTSLTIQCQVDSQVTMMFWYRQQPGQSLTLIATANQGSEATYESGFVIDKFPISRPNLTFSTLTVSNMSPEDSSIYLCSVGQGPKNIQYFGAGTRLSVL.

The chain recombines TRBV5-1 with TRBJ2-1, with 9 bases fitting TRBD1. Trimming cost V 0 bases and J 6 bases; bases outside gene matches: 13. Looked up from germline, CDR1 is SGHRS and CDR2 is YFSETQ. The CDR3 covers 18 residues. The CDR3 DNA sequence: TGCGCCAGCAGCTTGGGCTCTATGAGAGGGACAGGGTCCAATGAGCAGTTCTTC. It translates to CASSLGSMRGTGSNEQFF. Together with reference TRBV5-1 and TRBJ2-1, the CDR3 gives the full variable domain: KAGVTQTPRYLIKTRGQQVTLSCSPISGHRSVSWYQQTPGQGLQFLFEYFSETQRNKGNFPGRFSGRQFSNSRSEMNVSTLELGDSALYLCASSLGSMRGTGSNEQFFGPGTRLTVL.